Presented here are 4 T cell receptor beta chains from one specimen sequenced in a study of Graves' ophthalmopathy and Graves' hyperthyroidism. TCR beta CDR3 amplification used RNA transcripts. Second-round multiplex PCR came after a first-round RT-PCR that employed HTBI primers. MiXCR was run by TCRdb on the multiplex PCR reads, yielding one entry per CDR3 protein. The data show 650,000 to 800,000 distinct CDR3 sequences, about 38% seen once. Sequenced input: peripheral blood. These receptors came from an adult man with Graves' ophthalmopathy.

V is TRBV20-1 and J is TRBJ1-5; 12 positions match TRBD1. CDR1 is DFQATT, CDR2 SNEGSKA, per germline (reference sequence). V dropped 1 base and J dropped 4; count of bases not matched to a gene: 2. The CDR3 extends over 15 amino acids. CDR3 region: CSARGGQGANQPQHF. The DNA for the CDR3 is TGCAGTGCTAGAGGGGGACAGGGGGCGAATCAGCCCCAGCATTTT.

The chain combines TRBV7-2 with TRBJ1-2, with 9 bases that match TRBD1. The CDR3 runs 17 residues. Germline lookup yields CDR1 SGHTA and CDR2 FQGNSA. The ends lost 7 bases at V and 6 bases at J; junction bases unmatched: 18. The DNA of the CDR3 is TGTGCCAGCAACGATATAATAATGCGGGACAGGGCTGATGGCTACACCTTC. This encodes CASNDIIMRDRADGYTF.

This clonotype appeared a few times. The rearrangement links TRBV3-1 to TRBJ1-4; unclear D gene. The germline V gene encodes CDR1 LGHDT and CDR2 YNNKEL (reference sequence). The CDR3 has 15 amino acids. Trimming stripped 3 bases from V and 5 bases from J, with 13 bases between. CDR3 in DNA: TGTGCCAGCAGCCACTGGAGGGTTCAGAATGAAAAACTGTTTTTT. As protein: CASSHWRVQNEKLFF. The complete variable domain, with remaining parts taken from reference TRBV3-1 and TRBJ1-4, reads DTAVSQTPKYLVTQMGNDKSIKCEQNLGHDTMYWYKQDSKKFLKIMFSYNNKELIINETVPNRFSPKSPDKAHLNLHINSLELGDSAVYFCASSHWRVQNEKLFFGSGTQLSVL.

The rearrangement uses TRBV11-2 and TRBJ2-3; no firm D call. The V gene lost 3 bases and the J gene lost 4 bases, with 5 bases spanning the gap. Germline V gives CDR1 SGHAT, CDR2 FQNNGV. The CDR3 spans 12 residues. This CDR3 reads CASSFLPDTQYF. For the CDR3, the DNA is TGTGCCAGCAGCTTCCTCCCAGATACGCAGTATTTT.